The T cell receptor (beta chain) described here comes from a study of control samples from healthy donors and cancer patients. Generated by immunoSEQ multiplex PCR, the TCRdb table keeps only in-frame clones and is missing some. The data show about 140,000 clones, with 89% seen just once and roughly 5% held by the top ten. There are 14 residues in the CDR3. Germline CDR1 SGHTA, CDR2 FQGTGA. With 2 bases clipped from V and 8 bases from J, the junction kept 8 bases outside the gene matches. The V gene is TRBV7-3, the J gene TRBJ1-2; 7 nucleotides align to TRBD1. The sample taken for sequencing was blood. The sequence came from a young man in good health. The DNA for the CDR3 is TGTGCCAGCAGCTTAGGTTCAGGGGGAGGCGGCTACACCTTC. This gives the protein CASSLGSGGGGYTF.